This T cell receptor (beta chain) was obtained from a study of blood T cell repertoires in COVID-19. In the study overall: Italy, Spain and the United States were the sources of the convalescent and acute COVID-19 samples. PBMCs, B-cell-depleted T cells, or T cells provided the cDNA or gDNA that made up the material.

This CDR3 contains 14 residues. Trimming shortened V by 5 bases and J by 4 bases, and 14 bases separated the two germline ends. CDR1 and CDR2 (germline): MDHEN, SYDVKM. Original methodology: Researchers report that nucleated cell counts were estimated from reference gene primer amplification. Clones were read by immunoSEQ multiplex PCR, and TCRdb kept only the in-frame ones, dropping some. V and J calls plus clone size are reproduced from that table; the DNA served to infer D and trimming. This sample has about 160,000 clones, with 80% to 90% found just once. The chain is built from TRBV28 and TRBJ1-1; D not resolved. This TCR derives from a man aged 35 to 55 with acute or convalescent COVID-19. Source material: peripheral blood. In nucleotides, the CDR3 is TGTGCCAGCAGTGATGACTTGGGGAGCACTGAAGCTTTCTTT. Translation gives CASSDDLGSTEAFF.